This T cell receptor beta chain is drawn from a study of early T cells in non-severe SARS-CoV-2 infection. Across the whole study: From unsorted whole blood, bulk RNA was sequenced, and the chains remained unpaired. General study results and limits: Using VDJdb, the matching emphasized anti-spike CD8 responses while missing private and CD4 specificities.

At least ten counts were recorded for this clonotype. What it binds is not known. TCRdb reprocessed the 5' RACE reads with MiXCR, giving one entry per CDR3 protein. The sample includes some 62,000 distinct CDR3 sequences, 7% to 9.5% of them seen just once. Trimming stripped 6 bases from V and 4 bases from J, with 14 bases between. Germline V gene lookup returns CDR1 LNHDA and CDR2 SQIVND (reference sequence). This CDR3 is built from 14 residues. This chain connects TRBV19 to TRBJ2-3; D is uncertain. The specimen comprised whole blood, sampled at baseline. The sequence derives from an adult who was a healthcare worker with PCR-confirmed SARS-CoV-2 infection or an uninfected control (not recorded which). CDR3 sequence reads: CASSRPGGPDTQYF. DNA of the CDR3: TGTGCCAGTAGCAGGCCGGGTGGCCCAGATACGCAGTATTTT. Using reference TRBV19 and TRBJ2-3 for the parts outside the CDR3, the full variable domain is DGGITQSPKYLFRKEGQNVTLSCEQNLNHDAMYWYRQDPGQGLRLIYYSQIVNDFQKGDIAEGYSVSREKKESFPLTVTSAQKNPTAFYLCASSRPGGPDTQYFGPGTRLTVL.